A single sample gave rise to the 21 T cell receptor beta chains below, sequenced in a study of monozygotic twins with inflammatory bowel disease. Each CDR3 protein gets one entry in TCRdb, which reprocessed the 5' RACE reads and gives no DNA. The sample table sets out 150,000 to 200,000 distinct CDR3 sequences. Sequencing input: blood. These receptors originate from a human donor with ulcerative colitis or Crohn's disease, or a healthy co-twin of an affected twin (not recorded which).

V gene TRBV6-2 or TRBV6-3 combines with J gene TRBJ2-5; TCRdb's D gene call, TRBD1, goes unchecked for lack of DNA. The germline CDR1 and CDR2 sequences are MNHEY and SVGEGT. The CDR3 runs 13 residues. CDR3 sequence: CASSIKGLETQYF.

The CDR3 sequence is CASKQSRYQPQHF. V gene TRBV12-3 or TRBV12-4 combines with J gene TRBJ1-5. There are 13 residues in the CDR3.

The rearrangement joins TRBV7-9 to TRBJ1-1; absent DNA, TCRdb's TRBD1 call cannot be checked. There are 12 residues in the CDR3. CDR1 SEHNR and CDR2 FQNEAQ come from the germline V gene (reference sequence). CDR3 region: CASSFRQGVAFF.

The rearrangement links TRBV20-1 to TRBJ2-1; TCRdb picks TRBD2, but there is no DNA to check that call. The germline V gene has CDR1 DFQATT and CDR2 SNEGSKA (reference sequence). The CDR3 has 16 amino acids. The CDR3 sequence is CSAPNSGRAAYNEQFF.

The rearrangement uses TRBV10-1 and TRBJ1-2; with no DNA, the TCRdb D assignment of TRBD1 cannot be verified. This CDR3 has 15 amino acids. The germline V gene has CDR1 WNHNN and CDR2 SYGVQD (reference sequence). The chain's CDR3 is CASSPRTDSIYGYTF.

CDR3 sequence: CTSSAKPSGNEQFF. The chain combines TRBV9 with TRBJ2-1; TCRdb gives TRBD2 as the D gene, but with no DNA this cannot be confirmed. Germline CDR1 SGDLS, CDR2 YYNGEE. The CDR3 totals 14 residues.

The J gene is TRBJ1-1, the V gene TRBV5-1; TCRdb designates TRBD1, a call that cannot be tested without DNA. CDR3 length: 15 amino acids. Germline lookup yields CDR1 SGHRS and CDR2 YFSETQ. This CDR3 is CASHTTGTGGPEAFF.

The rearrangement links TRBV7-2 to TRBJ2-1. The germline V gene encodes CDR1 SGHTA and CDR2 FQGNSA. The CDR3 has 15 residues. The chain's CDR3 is CASSLMQASYNEQFF.

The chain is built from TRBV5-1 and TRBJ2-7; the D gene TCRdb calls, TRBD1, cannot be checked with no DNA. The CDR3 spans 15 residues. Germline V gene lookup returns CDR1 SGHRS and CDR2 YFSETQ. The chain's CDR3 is CASSRGQAGPYEQYF.

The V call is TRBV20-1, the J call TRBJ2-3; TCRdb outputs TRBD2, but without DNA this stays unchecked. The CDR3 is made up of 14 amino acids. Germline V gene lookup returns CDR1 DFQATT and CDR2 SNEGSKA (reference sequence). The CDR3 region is CSAPRTSGKNTQYF.

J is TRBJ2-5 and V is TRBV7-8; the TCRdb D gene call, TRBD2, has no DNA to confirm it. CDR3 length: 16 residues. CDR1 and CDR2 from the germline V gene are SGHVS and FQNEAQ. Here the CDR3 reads CASSLEGRQTQETQYF.

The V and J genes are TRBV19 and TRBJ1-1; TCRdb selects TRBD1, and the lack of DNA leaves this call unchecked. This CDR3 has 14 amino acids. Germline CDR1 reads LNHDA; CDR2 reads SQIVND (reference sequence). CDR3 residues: CASSSAGLGTEAFF.

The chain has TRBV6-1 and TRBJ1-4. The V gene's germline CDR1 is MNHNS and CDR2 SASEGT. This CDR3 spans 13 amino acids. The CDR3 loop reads CASSDVVGEKLFF.

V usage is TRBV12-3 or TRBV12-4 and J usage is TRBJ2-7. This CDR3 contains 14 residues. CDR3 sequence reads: CASSLVTPSYEQYF.

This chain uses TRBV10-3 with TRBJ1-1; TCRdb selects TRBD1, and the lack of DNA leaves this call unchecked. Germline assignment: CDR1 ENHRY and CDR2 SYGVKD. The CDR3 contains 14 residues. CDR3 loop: CAISDRNRDTEAFF.

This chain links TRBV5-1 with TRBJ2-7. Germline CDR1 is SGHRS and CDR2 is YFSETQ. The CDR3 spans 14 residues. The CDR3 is CASSLVQFSYEQYF.

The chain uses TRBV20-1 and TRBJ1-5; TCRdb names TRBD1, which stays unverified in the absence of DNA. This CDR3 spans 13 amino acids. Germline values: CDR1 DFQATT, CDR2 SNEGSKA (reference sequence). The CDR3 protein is CSANSGGFQPQHF.

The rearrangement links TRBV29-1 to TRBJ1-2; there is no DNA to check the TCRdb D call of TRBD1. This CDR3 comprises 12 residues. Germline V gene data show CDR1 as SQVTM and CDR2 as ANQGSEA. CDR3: CSDRQGGYGYTF.

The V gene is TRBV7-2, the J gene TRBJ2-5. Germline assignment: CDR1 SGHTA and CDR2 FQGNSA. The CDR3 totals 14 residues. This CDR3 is CASSVGLHQETQYF.

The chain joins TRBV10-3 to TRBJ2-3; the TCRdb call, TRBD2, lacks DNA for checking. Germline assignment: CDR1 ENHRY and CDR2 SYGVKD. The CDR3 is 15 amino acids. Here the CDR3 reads CAISLLAGAGDTQYF.

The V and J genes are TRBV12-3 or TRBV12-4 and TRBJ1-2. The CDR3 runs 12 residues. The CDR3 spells CAIRSADYGYTF.